These 15 T cell receptor beta chains originate from one sample sequenced in a study of T cells in women clearing cervical HPV infection. Measured with immunoSEQ multiplex PCR; TCRdb has only the in-frame clones, and not every one. This table lists 25,000 to 40,000 clones. The source material was blood buffy coat. All receptors derive from a woman between 18 and 70 years old with a cervical HPV16 infection that either progressed to CIN3+ or cleared (not recorded which).

About this clone itself: The CDR3 end is not reached by the read, which stops 3 residues before it; the germline J gene fills it in. The rearrangement links TRBV2 to TRBJ2-7, with 8 bases matching TRBD2. Germline values: CDR1 SNHLY, CDR2 FYNNEI. After removal of 1 base from V and 1 base from J, the junction contained 3 bases not matched to a gene. The CDR3 totals 15 residues. Partial CDR3 DNA: TGTGCCAGCAGTGAAGGCCGGGGGGGGTCCTACGAG. Its translation: CASSEGRGGSYE. The CDR3 in its entirety is CASSEGRGGSYEQYF.

Turning to this clone: At one of its ends the junction is not consistent with the germline gene, which may arise from a read error. Other nucleotide sequences from this sample produce the same CDR3. Incomplete CDR3 DNA: TGTGCCTGGAGTGTCGGCGACTACTCTGGAAACACG. Translation gives CAWSVGDYSGNT. The entire CDR3 sequence reads CAWSVGDYSGNTIYF. This chain links TRBV30 with TRBJ1-3; D call uncertain. The sequenced fragment ends 3 residues before the CDR3 boundary, so the rest is inferred from the germline J gene. Germline CDR1 is GTSNPN and CDR2 is SVGIG (reference sequence). The CDR3 is 15 amino acids. The full variable domain, rest sourced from reference TRBV30 and TRBJ1-3, is SQTIHQWPATLVQPVGSPLSLECTVEGTSNPNLYWYRQAAGRGLQLLFYSVGIGQISSEVPQNLSASRPQDRQFILSSKKLLLSDSGFYLCAWSVGDYSGNTIYFGEGSWLTVV.

For this clone: Coverage ceases 3 residues before the CDR3 finishes, and the germline J gene fills in the end. The chain has TRBV20-1 and TRBJ1-1; no reliable D call. V was trimmed by 4 bases and J by 0 bases, leaving 12 bases between them. The germline V gene has CDR1 DFQATT and CDR2 SNEGSKA (reference sequence). The CDR3 length is 14 residues. The sequenced part of the CDR3 DNA is TGCAGTGCTATGAAGGCCCCAATGAACACTGAA. Its translation is CSAMKAPMNTE. The entire CDR3 sequence reads CSAMKAPMNTEAFF.

On this clone: Read coverage stops 3 residues before the CDR3 terminus; the germline J gene supplies the remainder. V usage is TRBV7-2 and J usage is TRBJ2-7; 7 nucleotides line up with TRBD1. In germline, CDR1 is SGHTA, CDR2 FQGNSA. The CDR3 length is 14 residues. V gave up 5 bases and J gave up 1 base; unmatched junction bases: 5. The CDR3 protein is CASSARTGSYEQYF. The CDR3 bases that were read are TGTGCCAGCAGCGCTAGGACAGGATCCTACGAG.

About this clone: The read ends 3 residues shy of where the CDR3 ends; the end is completed using the germline J gene. The chain is built from TRBV10-1 and TRBJ1-1; D is unclear. The CDR3 has 13 residues. Germline CDR1 is WNHNN and CDR2 is SYGVQD (reference sequence). The V end was cut by 3 bases, the J end by 4 bases, with 9 bases between. The CDR3 bases that were read are TGCGCCAGCAGTGACAGGCTGAGCACTGAA. Protein: CASSDRLSTE. The whole CDR3 is CASSDRLSTEAFF.

About this clone itself: The CDR3 is cut off 3 residues early in the read; its end comes from the germline J gene. This chain joins TRBV19 and TRBJ2-5; the D gene is possibly TRBD2 (5 bases). This CDR3 is 15 amino acids long. Trimming removed 4 bases at V and 5 bases at J, with 17 bases between. Germline V lookup: CDR1 LNHDA, CDR2 SQIVND (reference sequence). The CDR3 sequence is CASSTVQTGKETQYF. The sequenced part of the CDR3 DNA is TGTGCCAGTAGTACAGTCCAGACGGGGAAGGAGACC.

Remarks on this clone: The CDR3 end is not reached by the read, which stops 3 residues before it; the germline J gene fills it in. The V gene is TRBV30, the J gene TRBJ2-2; 9 bases agree with TRBD1. This CDR3 has 15 residues. In germline, CDR1 is GTSNPN, CDR2 SVGIG (reference sequence). The CDR3 DNA, read in part, is TGTGCCTGGAGTGTACCGGGACAGGGAAGGGAAAAG. Amino acid sequence: CAWSVPGQGREK. From start to end, the CDR3 is CAWSVPGQGREKLFF. The whole variable domain, remainder taken from reference TRBV30 and TRBJ2-2, is SQTIHQWPATLVQPVGSPLSLECTVEGTSNPNLYWYRQAAGRGLQLLFYSVGIGQISSEVPQNLSASRPQDRQFILSSKKLLLSDSGFYLCAWSVPGQGREKLFFGEGSRLTVL.

Note on this clone: The CDR3 end is not reached by the read, which stops 3 residues before it; the germline J gene fills it in. This rearrangement joins TRBV7-8 to TRBJ1-2; 8 bases line up with TRBD1. Germline loops: CDR1 SGHVS, CDR2 FQNEAQ. The CDR3 is 13 amino acids. CDR3 in amino acids: CASSVQGAEGYTF. The covered CDR3 bases are TGTGCCAGCAGCGTGCAGGGGGCGGAGGGC.

Comments on this clone: The read terminates 3 residues before the CDR3 end, so the remaining end is supplied by the germline J gene. The V and J genes are TRBV19 and TRBJ1-2; D call uncertain. Germline CDR1 LNHDA, CDR2 SQIVND (reference sequence). The length of the CDR3 is 16 residues. This CDR3 is CASSMVIGLALYEYTF. The DNA read from the CDR3 is TGTGCCAGTAGTATGGTTATCGGACTAGCCCTCTACGAA.

With respect to this clone: Sequencing ends 3 residues short of the CDR3 end; the germline J gene provides the rest. The chain uses TRBV20-1 and TRBJ1-4, with 8 bases that match TRBD1. Germline V lookup: CDR1 DFQATT, CDR2 SNEGSKA (reference sequence). This CDR3 has 13 amino acids. J lost 10 bases, V lost 1 base, and 5 bases had no gene match. The DNA read from the CDR3 is TGCAGTGCTAGAGGACAGGGGCAGGTAAAA. Translation: CSARGQGQVK. The CDR3 in full is CSARGQGQVKLFF.

As to this clone: The read falls 3 residues short of the CDR3 end, and the missing part is taken from the germline J gene. The chain uses TRBV12-5 and TRBJ1-6; perhaps TRBD1 as D (5 bases). The CDR3 runs to 16 residues. The V gene's germline CDR1 is LGHNT and CDR2 FRNRAP. Between the trimmed V and J ends, which lost 6 bases and 5 bases, there was a span of 17 bases. The DNA read from the CDR3 is TGTGCTAGTGGCCTGGTAGTGGGGGGGGATAATTCACCC. As protein: CASGLVVGGDNSP. In full, the CDR3 is CASGLVVGGDNSPLHF.

Note on this clone: With the read ending 3 residues before the CDR3 end, the germline J gene is used to fill in that end. The chain links TRBV19 to TRBJ2-4; perhaps TRBD2 as D (6 bases). The germline V gene has CDR1 LNHDA and CDR2 SQIVND (reference sequence). This CDR3 is 14 amino acids long. CDR3 bases read: TGTGCCAGTAGTCCCCCGGAGGGGCGGTATGGT. It is translated as CASSPPEGRYG. The full CDR3 reads CASSPPEGRYGQYF.

In regard to this clone: The read gets to within 3 residues of the CDR3 end, and the germline J gene fills in the rest. The chain is built from TRBV20-1 and TRBJ2-5; 13 positions agree with TRBD2. Germline CDR1 and CDR2: DFQATT and SNEGSKA (reference sequence). V trimming: 5 bases; J trimming: 7 bases; junction bases outside the gene matches: 7. The CDR3 spans 14 residues. The part of the CDR3 DNA that was read is TGCAGTGCTCCGACTAGCGGGAGGTCAGGGACC. It yields the protein CSAPTSGRSGT. The whole CDR3 protein reads CSAPTSGRSGTQYF.

With respect to this clone: The sequence runs out 3 residues before the end of the CDR3; the remainder is reconstructed from the germline J gene. Distinct nucleotide sequences in the sample also encode this CDR3. The chain has TRBV18 and TRBJ2-7; 9 bases align to TRBD2. V shed 0 bases, J shed 5 bases, and the junction held 5 bases outside the gene matches. Per the germline V gene, CDR1 is KGHSH and CDR2 is LQKENI. The CDR3 is made up of 15 amino acids. Partial CDR3 DNA: TGTGCCAGCTCACCACCGAGCGGGAGGATCCACGAG. Amino acid sequence: CASSPPSGRIHE. The entire CDR3 reads CASSPPSGRIHEQYF.

To note about this clone: Sequencing ends 3 residues short of the CDR3 end; the germline J gene provides the rest. The rearrangement uses TRBV30 and TRBJ1-4; a possible D gene is TRBD1 (5 bases). The V and J ends lost 2 bases and 10 bases respectively, with 17 bases between them. This CDR3 contains 14 residues. Germline CDR1 GTSNPN, CDR2 SVGIG (reference sequence). CDR3 DNA (partial): TGTGCCTGGAGTCCCATCAGGGATGGTGGAAAA. Translated, it gives CAWSPIRDGGK. The whole CDR3 is CAWSPIRDGGKLFF.